These T cell receptor beta chains were read from a single sample in a study of radiation and T cells in renal cell carcinoma. Clones were read by immunoSEQ multiplex PCR, and TCRdb kept only the in-frame ones, dropping some. The sample contains 120,000 to 150,000 clones, approximately 90% of which appear only once. This material consisted of blood, taken from a patient whose treatment included radiotherapy and nephrectomy. These TCRs come from a woman in her seventies with renal cell carcinoma. The CDR3 runs from the conserved cysteine through the conserved F or W.

TRBV5-4	CASSLEGGYGYTF
TRBV5-4	CASSSAGLKLNTEAFF
TRBV19	CASSPRYRRLNTEAFF
TRBV5-3	CARSLRTAGSRYEQYF
TRBV2	CASSEESRYSPLHF
TRBV29-1	CSVTVSGELFF
TRBV6-1	CASRGGTGHNQPQHF
TRBV11-2	CASSAAGGNQPQHF
TRBV11-2	CASRIGSGQGASYEQYF
TRBV15	CATSRDSGMSSYNSPLHF
TRBV4-3	CASSQDMADTQYF
TRBV6-5	CASSSGGARDTQYF
TRBV9	CASSISSVGETQYF
TRBV29-1	CSVGDRYNNEQFF
TRBV4-1	CASSQTLWTGDYGYTF
TRBV11-2	CASSQAGTGPLKTQYF
TRBV7-9	CASSSDRKPYEQYF
TRBV5-5	CASSWQPGQNTEAFF
TRBV1	CTSRLAGTRDEQYF
TRBV7-9	CASTTSLRLDGYTF
TRBV29-1	CSALQPGGVGYTF
TRBV4-1	CASSQTPYEQYF
TRBV15	CATSRGLTGKNTEAFF
TRBV7-2	CASSLGQGAGETQYF
TRBV9	CASSTPLAGGMDTQYF
TRBV2	CASRRDTQETQYF
TRBV11-2	CASSPRGTDTQYF
TRBV10-3	CAISAQTGKAFF
TRBV7-3	CASSLRGRGTEAFF
TRBV6-4	CASRVLAGDSTGELFF
TRBV18	CASATGTGNTGELFF
TRBV7-6	CASSLAPRNTIYF
TRBV27	CASPGQRQGTSVRSSPLHF
TRBV2	CASTRQGFSNQPQHF
TRBV7-9	CASSLEETGSSYEQYF
TRBV6-6	CASRKGEGSPLHF
TRBV6-5	CASGPTAFPPEAFF
TRBV11-2	CASSHWELFF
TRBV5-1	CASSLVWRGQETQYF
TRBV28	CASSLDRSSYNEQFF
TRBV2	CASLRAGANVLTF
TRBV6-1	CASSVSGYSYEQYF
TRBV6-5	CASSPGGANVLTF
TRBV29-1	CSVEEGASTTDTQYF
TRBV29-1	CSVNKGTGANVLTF
TRBV29-1	CSVESMQSSYNEQFF
TRBV6-1	CASRRGTGNTEAFF
TRBV13	CASSLNPLIDNEQFF
TRBV6-1	CASSREGPDTQYF
TRBV19	CASRSATNEKLFF
TRBV2	CASRQKMNTEAFF
TRBV9	CASSRVDSGGVHNEQFF